This T cell receptor (beta chain) was captured in a study of blood T cell repertoires in COVID-19. Study as a whole: Samples taken during acute and convalescent COVID-19 were collected in the United States, Italy and Spain. PBMCs, B-cell-depleted T cells, or T cells provided the cDNA or gDNA that made up the material.

The authors' processing: Amplification of reference gene primers was used by the study to estimate nucleated cell counts. Clones were sequenced by immunoSEQ multiplex PCR, and TCRdb holds only the in-frame ones, with some missing. The D gene and trimming were derived from the DNA, and the V and J assignments and clone size from that table. The table lists nearly 200,000 clones, 88% of them singletons. This CDR3 spans 15 amino acids. In germline, CDR1 is MDHEN, CDR2 SYDVKM. V shed 3 bases, J shed 4 bases, and the junction held 2 bases outside the gene matches. The chain combines TRBV28 with TRBJ2-3, with TRBD2 matching over 12 bases. The TCR was taken from a middle-aged woman who had recovered from COVID-19. What was sequenced was peripheral blood. This chain's CDR3 is CASSLRLAGADTQYF. DNA for the CDR3: TGTGCCAGCAGTTTGAGACTAGCGGGAGCAGATACGCAGTATTTT. Using reference TRBV28 and TRBJ2-3 for the parts outside the CDR3, the full variable domain is DVKVTQSSRYLVKRTGEKVFLECVQDMDHENMFWYRQDPGLGLRLIYFSYDVKMKEKGDIPEGYSVSREKKERFSLILESASTNQTSMYLCASSLRLAGADTQYFGPGTRLTVL.